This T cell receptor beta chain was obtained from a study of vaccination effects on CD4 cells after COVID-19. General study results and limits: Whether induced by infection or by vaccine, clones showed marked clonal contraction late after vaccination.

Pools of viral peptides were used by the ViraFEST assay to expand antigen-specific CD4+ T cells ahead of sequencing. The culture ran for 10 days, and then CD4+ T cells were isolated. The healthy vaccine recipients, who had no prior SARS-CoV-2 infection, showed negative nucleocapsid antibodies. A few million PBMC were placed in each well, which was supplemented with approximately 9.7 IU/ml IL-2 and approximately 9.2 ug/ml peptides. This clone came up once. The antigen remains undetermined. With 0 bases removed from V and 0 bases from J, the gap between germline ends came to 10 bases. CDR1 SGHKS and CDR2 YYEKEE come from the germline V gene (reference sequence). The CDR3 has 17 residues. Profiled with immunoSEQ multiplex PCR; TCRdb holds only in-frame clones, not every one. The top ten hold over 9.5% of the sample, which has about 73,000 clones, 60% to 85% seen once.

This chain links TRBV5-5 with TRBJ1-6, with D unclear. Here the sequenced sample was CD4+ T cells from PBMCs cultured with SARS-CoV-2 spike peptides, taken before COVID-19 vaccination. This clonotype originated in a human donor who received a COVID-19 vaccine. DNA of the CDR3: TGTGCCAGCAGCTTGGGGCGGGTTAGCTCCTATAATTCACCCCTCCACTTT. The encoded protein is CASSLGRVSSYNSPLHF. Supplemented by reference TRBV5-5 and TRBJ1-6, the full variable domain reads DAGVTQSPTHLIKTRGQQVTLRCSPISGHKSVSWYQQVLGQGPQFIFQYYEKEERGRGNFPDRFSARQFPNYSSELNVNALLLGDSALYLCASSLGRVSSYNSPLHFGNGTRLTVT.